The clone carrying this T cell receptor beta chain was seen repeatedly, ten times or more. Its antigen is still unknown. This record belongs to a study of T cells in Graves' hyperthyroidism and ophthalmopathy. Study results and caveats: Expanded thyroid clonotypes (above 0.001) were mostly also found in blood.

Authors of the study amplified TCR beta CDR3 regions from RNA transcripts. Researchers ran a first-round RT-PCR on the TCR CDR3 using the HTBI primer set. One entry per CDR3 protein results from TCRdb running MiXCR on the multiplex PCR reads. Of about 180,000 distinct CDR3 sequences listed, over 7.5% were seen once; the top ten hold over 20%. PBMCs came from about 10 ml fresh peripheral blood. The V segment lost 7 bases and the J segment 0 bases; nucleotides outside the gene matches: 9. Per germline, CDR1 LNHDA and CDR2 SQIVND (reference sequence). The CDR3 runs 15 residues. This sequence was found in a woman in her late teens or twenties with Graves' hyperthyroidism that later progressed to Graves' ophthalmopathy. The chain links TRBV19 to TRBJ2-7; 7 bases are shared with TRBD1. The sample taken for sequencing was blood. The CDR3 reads CASKGLTGSSYEQYF. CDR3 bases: TGTGCCAGTAAAGGTTTGACAGGGAGCTCCTACGAGCAGTACTTC.